The 17 T cell receptor beta chains in this list originate from one sample, sequenced in a study of blood T cell repertoires in COVID-19 (dated by TCRdb to the early 2020s). Library construction relied on the immunoSEQ multiplex PCR assay. In its TCRdb copy, this immuneACCESS table keeps in-frame sequences only and misses some clones. Where compared with another copy, unresolved V genes explain less than half of these, and the others have no known cause. This sample has roughly 300,000 clones in its table, and about 85% of those were observed once. Jointly, the top ten make up 5.5% to 7% of the sample. Sequenced input: PBMCs or T cells enriched from blood (not recorded which). These receptors originate from a woman aged 25-40 years who had recovered from COVID-19.

Written as DNA, the CDR3 is TGCGCCAGCAGCCAAGTCCTAGCGGCGAACACCGGGGAGCTGTTTTTT. The encoded protein is CASSQVLAANTGELFF. V and J are TRBV4-1 and TRBJ2-2; 7 bases map to TRBD2. The CDR3 has 16 amino acids. Germline-derived CDR1 and CDR2 are MGHRA and YSYEKL. V shed 1 base, J shed 0 bases, and the junction held 2 bases outside the gene matches.

The V call is TRBV9, the J call TRBJ2-5; 12 bases agree with TRBD2. The CDR3 contains 17 residues. The junction had 8 bases not matched to a gene; V was cut back by 0 bases and J by 5 bases. Germline V gives CDR1 SGDLS, CDR2 YYNGEE. The chain's CDR3 is CASSVAPSGGAGETQYF. DNA of the CDR3: TGTGCCAGCAGCGTAGCTCCTAGCGGGGGGGCGGGCGAGACCCAGTACTTC. Filled out from reference TRBV9 and TRBJ2-5, the complete variable domain reads DSGVTQTPKHLITATGQRVTLRCSPRSGDLSVYWYQQSLDQGLQFLIQYYNGEERAKGNILERFSAQQFPDLHSELNLSSLELGDSALYFCASSVAPSGGAGETQYFGPGTRLLVL.

The chain is built from TRBV4-1 and TRBJ1-2, with a possible D match to TRBD1 (6 bases). Germline values: CDR1 MGHRA, CDR2 YSYEKL. V was pared by 0 bases and J by 4 bases, with 15 bases between. The CDR3 has 16 amino acids. The CDR3 DNA reads as TGCGCCAGCAGCCAAGATCTCGGGGGGCAAACCTATGGCTACACCTTC. Translating it yields CASSQDLGGQTYGYTF.

Turning to this clone: In the same sample, other DNA sequences code for this CDR3. The V call is TRBV6-5, the J call TRBJ2-7; 7 bases are a match to TRBD1. From germline, CDR1 is MNHEY and CDR2 SVGAGI. The CDR3 is 13 amino acids. Unmatched junction bases numbered 4, after V lost 6 bases and J lost 2 bases. This CDR3 is CASSRDSTYEQYF. The CDR3 DNA is TGTGCCAGCAGCCGGGACAGTACCTACGAGCAGTACTTC.

The rearrangement links TRBV6-5 to TRBJ1-4; D might be TRBD1 (5 bases). CDR1 is MNHEY, CDR2 SVGAGI, per germline. Trimming removed 4 bases at V and 8 bases at J, with 11 bases between. The CDR3 is 13 residues long. The CDR3 is CASSSTAGEKLFF. In nucleotides, the CDR3 is TGTGCCAGCAGTTCGACAGCAGGGGAAAAACTGTTTTTT.

V usage is TRBV18 and J usage is TRBJ1-2, with D possibly matching TRBD1 (6 bases). Per the germline V gene, CDR1 is KGHSH and CDR2 is LQKENI. This CDR3 has 14 amino acids. V gave up 3 bases and J gave up 8 bases, with 16 bases separating them. CDR3 residues: CASSPAQGLIGYTF. Here the CDR3 DNA reads TGTGCCAGCTCACCGGCACAGGGTTTGATCGGCTACACCTTC.

This sequence joins TRBV7-3 and TRBJ1-1; the D gene is possibly TRBD1 (5 bases). The CDR3 has 14 amino acids. Germline V gives CDR1 SGHTA, CDR2 FQGTGA. Trimming removed 0 bases from V and 1 base from J, with 6 bases in between. The CDR3 region has the DNA TGTGCCAGCAGCTTAACGGGGGGGAACACTGAAGCTTTCTTT. It is translated as CASSLTGGNTEAFF.

The chain employs TRBV19 and TRBJ1-5, with a weak D call TRBD1 (5 bases). The CDR3 has 15 residues. Deletions cut 3 bases from V and 1 base from J, with 10 bases between. In germline, CDR1 is LNHDA, CDR2 SQIVND (reference sequence). The CDR3 protein is CASSISGASNQPQHF. The CDR3 coding sequence is TGTGCCAGTAGTATTTCTGGGGCGAGCAATCAGCCCCAGCATTTT.

V usage is TRBV10-3 and J usage is TRBJ1-1, with 10 bases identical to TRBD1. Germline CDR1 and CDR2: ENHRY and SYGVKD. J lost 2 bases, V lost 11 bases, and 11 bases had no gene match. The CDR3 loop spans 15 amino acids. CDR3 sequence reads: CASTGTGVINTEAFF. DNA of the CDR3: TGTGCCTCCACCGGGACAGGGGTAATCAACACTGAAGCTTTCTTT.

This clone has a handful of counts. V gene TRBV19 combines with J gene TRBJ1-2; 9 bases are a match to TRBD1. The CDR3 sequence is 14 residues long. Germline values: CDR1 LNHDA, CDR2 SQIVND (reference sequence). The V segment lost 7 bases and the J segment 3 bases; nucleotides outside the gene matches: 6. The CDR3 reads CASTPGQGHYGYTF. CDR3 coding DNA: TGTGCCAGTACACCGGGACAGGGTCACTATGGCTACACCTTC.

The genes are TRBV30 and TRBJ2-1; 8 bases agree with TRBD2. Trimming took 6 bases from V and 8 from J; bases not matched to a gene: 12. CDR1 is GTSNPN, CDR2 SVGIG, per germline (reference sequence). The CDR3 runs 14 residues. CDR3 sequence reads: CACGAGEKWDEQFF. Written as DNA, the CDR3 is TGTGCCTGTGGAGCGGGGGAGAAGTGGGATGAGCAGTTCTTC.

V is TRBV28 and J is TRBJ2-7; possible D gene TRBD2, 5 bases. CDR3 length: 12 amino acids. V gave up 8 bases and J gave up 0 bases, with 8 bases separating them. Germline-derived CDR1 and CDR2 are MDHEN and SYDVKM. The CDR3 loop is CASLTSSYEQYF. The CDR3 region has the DNA TGTGCCAGCCTTACTAGCTCCTACGAGCAGTACTTC.

CDR3 DNA sequence: TGTGCCAGCAGCTTGGGCGGGGGCAATCAGCCCCAGCATTTT. Translation: CASSLGGGNQPQHF. The J gene is TRBJ1-5, the V gene TRBV5-4; D ambiguous. The CDR3 runs 14 residues. Trimming cost V 0 bases and J 2 bases, with 6 bases left between them. CDR1 is SGHNT, CDR2 YYREEE, per germline (reference sequence).

The rearrangement links TRBV6-5 to TRBJ1-2; the match to TRBD1 covers 8 bases. The ends lost 7 bases at V and 4 bases at J; junction bases unmatched: 11. CDR3 length: 15 residues. In germline, CDR1 is MNHEY, CDR2 SVGAGI. CDR3: CASIPGTGEFYGYTF. As DNA, the CDR3 is TGTGCCAGCATCCCTGGGACAGGAGAATTCTATGGCTACACCTTC.

This rearrangement joins TRBV18 to TRBJ2-7, with TRBD1 identical over 8 bases. The CDR3 contains 16 residues. V shed 4 bases, J shed 0 bases, and the junction held 8 bases outside the gene matches. Germline V CDR1 and CDR2: KGHSH, LQKENI. CDR3 bases: TGTGCCAGCTCACGCAGAGAGGACAGGGTCTCCTACGAGCAGTACTTC. Its translation is CASSRREDRVSYEQYF.

The chain couples TRBV6-2 or TRBV6-3 to TRBJ1-1, with TRBD1 matching 7 bases. V lost 2 bases to trimming and J lost 0 bases; unmatched junction nucleotides: 6. The V gene's germline CDR1 is MNHEY and CDR2 SVGEGT. The CDR3 spans 16 residues. CDR3: CASSYPEGQLNTEAFF. The CDR3 coding sequence is TGTGCCAGCAGTTACCCCGAGGGACAGTTGAACACTGAAGCTTTCTTT.

This chain connects TRBV7-3 to TRBJ1-6, with 7 nucleotides matching TRBD1. V shed 4 bases and J 3 bases; nucleotides not matched to a gene: 3. The CDR3 is made up of 15 amino acids. The germline CDR1 and CDR2 sequences are SGHTA and FQGTGA. CDR3 in DNA: TGTGCCAGCAGCTCAGGGGACAGCTATAATTCACCCCTCCACTTT. Translation gives CASSSGDSYNSPLHF.